A selection of T cell receptor beta chains follows, all from one sample in a study of shared clonotypes between healthy human individuals. Method: immunoSEQ multiplex PCR; TCRdb's copy keeps in-frame clones and lacks some. Among roughly 1 million clones listed, 65% to 80% were seen once. The sequenced sample consisted of memory CD4+ T cells sorted from blood. These receptors all come from a man aged 18 to 29 in good health. The CDR3 runs from the conserved cysteine through the conserved F or W. The D gene is left open where the match is weak. Expanded clones get a size class; other rows say once, few or many, or leave the size out.

v_gene	abundance	d_gene	j_gene	CDR3aa	CDR3nt
TRBV10-3	NA	NA	TRBJ1-1	CASVGYPGDTEAFF	TGTGCCAGCGTGGGATATCCTGGGGACACTGAAGCTTTCTTT
TRBV4-1	NA	TRBD2	TRBJ2-3	CASSVSGTSADTQYF	TGCGCCAGCAGCGTCTCCGGGACTAGCGCAGATACGCAGTATTTT
TRBV4-3	once	TRBD2	TRBJ2-5	CASSPSSGSYETQYF	TGCGCCAGTTCCCCCTCTAGCGGGAGCTATGAGACCCAGTACTTC
TRBV18	NA	NA	TRBJ1-1	CASSPGGQFGAFF	TGTGCCAGCTCACCTGGAGGACAGTTCGGTGCTTTCTTT
TRBV5-4	NA	TRBD1	TRBJ2-7	CASSLVGQGAYEQYF	TGTGCCAGCAGCTTGGTTGGGCAGGGGGCTTACGAGCAGTACTTC
TRBV25-1	NA	NA	TRBJ1-3	CASSEGGYSGNTIYF	TGTGCCAGCAGTGAGGGGGGGTACTCTGGAAACACCATATATTTT
TRBV10-3	NA	TRBD2	TRBJ2-1	CAISEGLAGYNEQFF	TGTGCCATCAGTGAGGGGCTAGCGGGCTACAATGAGCAGTTCTTC
TRBV10-3	NA	TRBD2	TRBJ2-7	CAISEEVAGNSYEQYF	TGTGCCATCAGTGAGGAGGTAGCGGGGAACTCCTACGAGCAGTACTTC
TRBV7-9	NA	NA	TRBJ1-1	CASSSLRTEAFF	TGTGCCAGCAGCTCATTACGTACTGAAGCTTTCTTT
TRBV5-5	NA	NA	TRBJ1-2	CASSLEAQGTYGYTF	TGTGCCAGCAGCTTAGAGGCCCAGGGAACCTATGGCTACACCTTC
TRBV5-1	NA	NA	TRBJ2-1	CASSTGTYNNEQFF	TGCGCCAGCAGCACCGGGACCTATAACAATGAGCAGTTCTTC
TRBV30	few	TRBD2	TRBJ2-7	CAWSSLGTRRYEQYF	TGTGCCTGGAGTTCTTTGGGGACTAGACGCTACGAGCAGTACTTC
TRBV5-4	NA	NA	TRBJ1-1	CASSFGMNTEAFF	TGTGCCAGCAGCTTTGGTATGAACACTGAAGCTTTCTTT
TRBV7-9	NA	TRBD1	TRBJ1-1	CASSYGTANTEAFF	TGTGCCAGCAGCTACGGGACAGCCAACACTGAAGCTTTCTTT
TRBV7-2	few	TRBD1	TRBJ2-4	CASSPRTGSTNIQYF	TGTGCCAGCAGCCCAAGGACAGGGTCTACGAACATTCAGTACTTC
TRBV25-1	NA	NA	TRBJ2-5	CASSEPIGFQETQYF	TGTGCCAGCAGTGAACCCATTGGGTTCCAAGAGACCCAGTACTTC
TRBV28	NA	NA	TRBJ2-5	CASRSQGGYQETQYF	TGTGCCAGCAGGAGCCAGGGGGGGTACCAAGAGACCCAGTACTTC
TRBV7-2	NA	TRBD2	TRBJ2-2	CASSLEGTSGIRELFF	TGTGCCAGCAGCTTAGAGGGGACTAGCGGGATCCGGGAGCTGTTTTTT
TRBV7-3	NA	NA	TRBJ2-2	CASSLIPGGTGELFF	TGTGCCAGCAGCTTAATACCCGGGGGCACCGGGGAGCTGTTTTTT
TRBV30	NA	TRBD2	TRBJ2-1	CAWSVRRGGSNEQFF	TGTGCCTGGAGTGTACGGCGGGGGGGAAGCAATGAGCAGTTCTTC
TRBV18	NA	TRBD1	TRBJ1-1	CASSPLGQGGENTEAFF	TGTGCCAGCTCACCGCTGGGACAGGGAGGCGAGAACACTGAAGCTTTCTTT
TRBV5-1	NA	NA	TRBJ2-7	CASSLALSYEQYF	TGCGCCAGCAGCTTGGCCTTATCCTACGAGCAGTACTTC
TRBV5-1	few	NA	TRBJ1-2	CASSLVPESGGYTF	TGCGCCAGCAGCTTGGTCCCGGAATCGGGAGGCTACACCTTC
TRBV4-1	NA	NA	TRBJ2-7	CASSLSRHESYEQYF	TGCGCCAGCAGCCTGTCCCGGCACGAATCCTACGAGCAGTACTTC
TRBV10-2	NA	TRBD1	TRBJ1-2	CASRRDSVRTNYGYTF	TGCGCCAGCAGAAGGGACAGTGTGAGAACTAACTATGGCTACACCTTC
TRBV2	NA	NA	TRBJ1-1	CASSYGSSGTTEAFF	TGTGCCAGCAGCTATGGGTCTAGCGGGACCACTGAAGCTTTCTTT
TRBV11-3	NA	NA	TRBJ2-3	CASSLGVVGDTDTQYF	TGTGCCAGCAGCTTAGGGGTAGTGGGGGACACAGATACGCAGTATTTT
TRBV13	NA	NA	TRBJ2-7	CASSFSQYGVEQYF	TGTGCCAGCAGCTTTAGCCAGTACGGAGTGGAGCAGTACTTC
TRBV30	NA	TRBD1	TRBJ1-2	CAWSEGTGYGYTF	TGTGCCTGGAGTGAGGGGACAGGGTATGGCTACACCTTC
TRBV14	NA	NA	TRBJ2-3	CASSQEVYGTDTQYF	TGTGCCAGCAGCCAAGAGGTTTACGGCACAGATACGCAGTATTTT
TRBV7-7	NA	NA	TRBJ2-1	CASSRDRYNEQFF	TGTGCTAGCAGCCGGGACCGCTACAATGAGCAGTTCTTC
TRBV5-1	NA	TRBD2	TRBJ2-2	CASSRLAGGNTGELFF	TGCGCCAGCAGCCGGCTAGCGGGAGGGAACACCGGGGAGCTGTTTTTT
TRBV6-1	NA	TRBD1	TRBJ1-4	CASRPTGALEEKLFF	TGTGCCAGCAGACCTACAGGGGCCTTGGAAGAAAAACTGTTTTTT
TRBV11-2	few	NA	TRBJ1-4	CASSRGPEKLFF	TGTGCCAGCAGCAGGGGACCGGAAAAACTGTTTTTT
TRBV5-1	NA	NA	TRBJ2-5	CASAPRLPGRETQYF	TGCGCCAGCGCCCCCCGGCTCCCGGGGCGAGAGACCCAGTACTTC
TRBV25-1	NA	TRBD2	TRBJ2-1	CASGGRSGEQFF	TGTGCCTCCGGGGGGAGGAGCGGGGAGCAGTTCTTC
TRBV5-1	NA	NA	TRBJ1-3	CASSLTGGQTSGNTIYF	TGCGCCAGCAGCTTGACCGGTGGGCAGACCTCTGGAAACACCATATATTTT
TRBV5-1	NA	TRBD1	TRBJ1-2	CASSFAGGESPYTF	TGCGCCAGCAGCTTTGCAGGGGGCGAGAGTCCCTACACCTTC
TRBV28	NA	NA	TRBJ2-1	CASSEPGPALDEQFF	TGTGCCAGCAGTGAACCGGGACCCGCCCTTGATGAGCAGTTCTTC
TRBV30	once	NA	TRBJ1-1	CAWSVSPPKDGTEAFF	TGTGCCTGGAGTGTGTCCCCTCCTAAGGATGGGACTGAAGCTTTCTTT
TRBV11-2	NA	TRBD1	TRBJ2-5	CASSSYRGVETQYF	TGTGCCAGCAGCTCATACAGGGGGGTGGAGACCCAGTACTTC
TRBV6-6	NA	NA	TRBJ1-5	CASSFRDKGNQPQHF	TGTGCCAGCAGTTTCAGAGATAAAGGCAATCAGCCCCAGCATTTT
TRBV7-2	once	TRBD2	TRBJ2-5	CASSLVASGRARETQYF	TGTGCCAGCAGCTTAGTGGCTAGCGGGAGGGCCAGAGAGACCCAGTACTTC
TRBV7-9	NA	NA	TRBJ2-7	CASSLGPDPLRESHEQYF	TGTGCCAGCAGCTTAGGGCCCGACCCCCTCCGGGAGTCCCACGAGCAGTACTTC
TRBV5-4	NA	NA	TRBJ2-5	CASSPTGGPQETQYF	TGTGCCAGCAGCCCGACCGGCGGACCCCAAGAGACCCAGTACTTC
TRBV7-9	NA	NA	TRBJ2-5	CASSGFGGQETQYF	TGTGCCAGCAGTGGGTTTGGGGGGCAAGAGACCCAGTACTTC
TRBV13	few	TRBD2	TRBJ2-2	CARGQRGGTGELFF	TGTGCCAGAGGACAGCGGGGGGGCACCGGGGAGCTGTTTTTT
TRBV10-1	few	NA	TRBJ2-7	CASSDQHEGGYEQYF	TGCGCCAGCAGTGACCAACACGAGGGGGGCTACGAGCAGTACTTC
TRBV7-3	few	NA	TRBJ2-2	CASSLNAPGTGELFF	TGTGCCAGCAGCTTAAATGCCCCGGGAACCGGGGAGCTGTTTTTT
TRBV5-4	NA	TRBD2	TRBJ2-2	CASSLSSGITGELFF	TGTGCCAGCAGCTTGTCAAGCGGGATCACCGGGGAGCTGTTTTTT
TRBV10-3	once	NA	TRBJ2-6	CAISALSGANVLTF	TGTGCCATCAGTGCCCTCTCTGGGGCCAACGTCCTGACTTTC